The following is a TCR beta chain sequence with its context. This entry belongs to a study of blood T cell repertoires in COVID-19. Across the study: In each case, the material was cDNA or gDNA derived from T cells, B-cell-depleted T cells, or PBMCs.

Only in-frame clones appear in the TCRdb table, and some are missing; sequencing was by immunoSEQ multiplex PCR. The sample yields almost 300,000 clones, around 84% seen once. Germline values: CDR1 LNHDA, CDR2 SQIVND (reference sequence). The CDR3 has 14 amino acids. V lost 10 bases and J lost 7; bases outside the gene matches: 15. This clonotype was obtained from a man between 65 and 85 years old with acute or convalescent COVID-19. The rearrangement uses TRBV19 and TRBJ1-2, with 7 bases matching TRBD1. The sequenced sample was peripheral blood. The CDR3 sequence is CATAEDRVLGGYTF. CDR3 nucleotides: TGTGCCACCGCAGAAGACAGGGTCTTAGGTGGCTACACCTTC.